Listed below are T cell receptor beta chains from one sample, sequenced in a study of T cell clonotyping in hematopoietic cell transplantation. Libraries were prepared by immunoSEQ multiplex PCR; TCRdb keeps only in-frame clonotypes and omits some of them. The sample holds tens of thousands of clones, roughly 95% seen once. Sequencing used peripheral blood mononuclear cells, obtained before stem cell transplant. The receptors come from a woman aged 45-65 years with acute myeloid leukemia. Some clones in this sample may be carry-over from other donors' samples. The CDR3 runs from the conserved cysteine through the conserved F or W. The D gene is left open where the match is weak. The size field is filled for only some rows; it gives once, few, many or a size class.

TGTGCCAGCAGGACAGGGGCCCTGGGGCGGCCCCAGCATTTT,CASRTGALGRPQHF,TRBJ1-5,14,TRBV28,TRBD1,-
TGTGCCAGCAGCCCGACTAGCGGGAGGCCGCGGTACTTC,CASSPTSGRPRYF,TRBJ2-7,13,TRBV11-2,TRBD2,-
TGTGCCAGCAGGGCTAGCGGGAGTGACCAAGAGACCCAGTACTTC,CASRASGSDQETQYF,TRBJ2-5,15,TRBV6-5,TRBD2,-
TGTGCCAGTAGTATAGTAGGACCGAACTACGAGCAGTACTTC,CASSIVGPNYEQYF,TRBJ2-7,14,TRBV19,-,-
TGTGCCAGCACCCCTGGACGGGCAGGGTTCGGCTACACCTTC,CASTPGRAGFGYTF,TRBJ1-2,14,TRBV7-8,-,-
TGTGCCTGGGCGGCCCGAGGGGTTGAAAAACTGTTTTTT,CAWAARGVEKLFF,TRBJ1-4,13,TRBV30,-,-
TGTGCCAGCAGCTTGGGGCGGGGCGGGAGGCCTTCAGAGACCCAGTACTTC,CASSLGRGGRPSETQYF,TRBJ2-5,17,TRBV5-8,TRBD2,-
TGTGCCAGCAGAACGGGAGTTAGCTATGGCTACACCTTC,CASRTGVSYGYTF,TRBJ1-2,13,TRBV28,-,-
TGTGCCAGCACCTCGACTATCAATCAGCCCCAGCATTTT,CASTSTINQPQHF,TRBJ1-5,13,TRBV6-1,-,-
TGTGCCAGCAGTTTGCGAAGCTCTGGGGCCAACGTCCTGACTTTC,CASSLRSSGANVLTF,TRBJ2-6,15,TRBV27,-,-
TGTGCCAGCGCCAGAGCGGGGAACACAGATACGCAGTATTTT,CASARAGNTDTQYF,TRBJ2-3,14,TRBV9,TRBD2,-
TGTGCCAGCAGCTGGGGACAGCTTGAGATCTATGGCTACACCTTC,CASSWGQLEIYGYTF,TRBJ1-2,15,TRBV9,TRBD1,-
TGTGCCAGCAGACCGACAGGGGCGTACCAAGAGACCCAGTACTTC,CASRPTGAYQETQYF,TRBJ2-5,15,TRBV28,TRBD1,-
TGTGCGTGGACTGGCGTTTATGGCTACACCTTC,CAWTGVYGYTF,TRBJ1-2,11,TRBV2,-,-
TGTGCCAGCAGCGCGGTAGCGGGGGCACAAGAGACCCAGTACTTC,CASSAVAGAQETQYF,TRBJ2-5,15,TRBV9,TRBD2,-
TGTGCCAGCAGTTTGGGCCCAGCGGGGTATGGCTACACCTTC,CASSLGPAGYGYTF,TRBJ1-2,14,TRBV28,-,-
TGTGCCAGCAGCCATCGGACTAGCGGGGGCCATGAGCAGTTCTTC,CASSHRTSGGHEQFF,TRBJ2-1,15,TRBV5-4,TRBD2,-
TGTGCCTGGAGTGCCCAGGGCCTCTACGATTTCTATGGCTACACCTTC,CAWSAQGLYDFYGYTF,TRBJ1-2,16,TRBV30,-,-
TGTGCCAGCAGCGTAGGCGAGAAGACCCAGTACTTC,CASSVGEKTQYF,TRBJ2-5,12,TRBV9,-,once
TGTGCCAGCAGTGTACAGGGGGCCTCCTATAATTCACCCCTCCACTTT,CASSVQGASYNSPLHF,TRBJ1-6,16,TRBV2,TRBD1,-
TGTGCCAGCAGTTACTCGACCCGAATGGGGGAGACCCAGTACTTC,CASSYSTRMGETQYF,TRBJ2-5,15,TRBV6-5,-,-
TGTGCCAGCAGCTTAGCTCGTCTAGAGACCCAGTACTTC,CASSLARLETQYF,TRBJ2-5,13,TRBV7-8,-,-
TGTGCCAGCAGCTTCGGGATGAGCACAGATACGCAGTATTTT,CASSFGMSTDTQYF,TRBJ2-3,14,TRBV11-3,-,-
TGTGCCAGCAGCGCAGACAGGGAATCCTACGAGCAGTACTTC,CASSADRESYEQYF,TRBJ2-7,14,TRBV7-9,TRBD1,once
TGTGCCAGCAGCTTCGACAGGGAGGTGGTAACTGAAGCTTTCTTT,CASSFDREVVTEAFF,TRBJ1-1,15,TRBV11-2,TRBD1,-
TGCGCCAGCAGCTTGAGTAGCGGGGACTCAGAGACCCAGTACTTC,CASSLSSGDSETQYF,TRBJ2-5,15,TRBV5-1,TRBD2,-
TGTGCCAGCAGTTCCCCACAGGGAGGCTACACCTTC,CASSSPQGGYTF,TRBJ1-2,12,TRBV6-5,-,-
TGTGCCAGCAGTACCGAGACTGAAGCTTTCTTT,CASSTETEAFF,TRBJ1-1,11,TRBV6-5,-,-
TGTGCCAGCACCAAGAGAGGACAGCAAAACTATGGCTACACCTTC,CASTKRGQQNYGYTF,TRBJ1-2,15,TRBV21-1,-,-
TGTGCCAGCTCACCATTTCAGGGAGTGCCAACTAACTATGGCTACACCTTC,CASSPFQGVPTNYGYTF,TRBJ1-2,17,TRBV18,-,-
TGCGCCAGCAGCCAAGCATTCACCGATCCAAGCTACGAGCAGTACTTC,CASSQAFTDPSYEQYF,TRBJ2-7,16,TRBV4-1,-,-
TGTGCCAGCAGTAGGACAGGGGGGAGCAATCAGCCCCAGCATTTT,CASSRTGGSNQPQHF,TRBJ1-5,15,TRBV6-5,TRBD1,-
TGTGCCAGCAGCCTCGGGAGGGCGTGGGAGACCCAGTACTTC,CASSLGRAWETQYF,TRBJ2-5,14,TRBV27,TRBD2,-
TGTGCCAGCAGCTTAACTGAGACTAGGTGGGCCTACAATGAGCAGTTCTTC,CASSLTETRWAYNEQFF,TRBJ2-1,17,TRBV7-3,-,-
TGTGCCAGCAGCCCCAGGGTCCACGAGCAGTACTTC,CASSPRVHEQYF,TRBJ2-7,12,TRBV7-6,-,-
TGTGCCAGCAGTACTACTAAACGCAATGAGCAGTTCTTC,CASSTTKRNEQFF,TRBJ2-1,13,TRBV6-5,-,once
TGTGCCAGCAGCTTCCTCACTCACCTTGGGCTAGCAATAGATACGCAGTATTTT,CASSFLTHLGLAIDTQYF,TRBJ2-3,18,TRBV5-6,-,-
TGTGCCAGCAGCCCCGGGTTGACCCAGCAAGCCGGGGAGCTGTTTTTT,CASSPGLTQQAGELFF,TRBJ2-2,16,TRBV7-8,-,-
TGTGCCAGCAGCTTAGTAGTGACTAGCGGGAATGAGCAGTTCTTC,CASSLVVTSGNEQFF,TRBJ2-1,15,TRBV11-2,TRBD2,-
TGTGCCAGCAGTTCCCAGCCAAGGGGGCTTGTCACTGAAGCTTTCTTT,CASSSQPRGLVTEAFF,TRBJ1-1,16,TRBV6-5,TRBD1,-
TGTGCCAGCAGCTTAGTTTATCGGCAGGGGTACGAGCAGTACTTC,CASSLVYRQGYEQYF,TRBJ2-7,15,TRBV11-2,-,-
TGTGCCAGCAGCCTATTCGGGACAGGGGGCGATGAGCAGTTCTTC,CASSLFGTGGDEQFF,TRBJ2-1,15,TRBV28,TRBD1,-
TGTGCCACCAGCAGACCGGGACAGAAAAATGAAAAACTGTTTTTT,CATSRPGQKNEKLFF,TRBJ1-4,15,TRBV15,TRBD1,-
TGTGCCAGCAGGCCCCGGGGGACAGCTAACTATGGCTACACCTTC,CASRPRGTANYGYTF,TRBJ1-2,15,TRBV28,TRBD1,-
TGTGCCAGCAGCGTTTCGGACGGGGAGCAGTACTTC,CASSVSDGEQYF,TRBJ2-7,12,TRBV9,-,-
TGTGCCTGGAGTGTTGCGCTGGGTAGCGAGCAGTACTTC,CAWSVALGSEQYF,TRBJ2-7,13,TRBV30,-,-